The 22 T cell receptor beta chains in this list originate from one sample, sequenced in a study of cytomegalovirus exposure and HLA in healthy donors. It was with 60 Vbeta and 13 Jbeta primers that the PCR ran. This table comes from immunoSEQ multiplex PCR, and its TCRdb copy is limited to in-frame clones, with some not included. The data show 110,000 or so clones, about 78% seen once. The sequenced sample was PBMCs. These receptors all stem from a woman aged 25 to 39 in good health and CMV-seropositive.

The J gene is TRBJ2-5, the V gene TRBV7-9; TRBD2 matches at 10 bases. The V segment lost 3 bases and the J segment 5 bases; nucleotides outside the gene matches: 9. The germline V gene encodes CDR1 SEHNR and CDR2 FQNEAQ (reference sequence). This CDR3 contains 16 residues. CDR3: CASSFPLAGDFETQYF. The DNA of the CDR3 is TGTGCCAGCAGCTTCCCTCTAGCGGGAGATTTCGAGACCCAGTACTTC. Complete variable domain (other parts from reference TRBV7-9 and TRBJ2-5): DTGVSQNPRHKITKRGQNVTFRCDPISEHNRLYWYRQTLGQGPEFLTYFQNEAQLEKSRLLSDRFSAERPKGSFSTLEIQRTEQGDSAMYLCASSFPLAGDFETQYFGPGTRLLVL.

This clone was counted a single time. Compared with germline, one end of the junction differs, possibly owing to a read error. The rearrangement links TRBV7-9 to TRBJ2-5; D is possibly TRBD2 (5 bases). The germline gives CDR1 SEHNR, CDR2 FQNEAQ (reference sequence). This CDR3 spans 15 amino acids. CDR3 DNA sequence: TGTTCCAGCAGCTTAGCCCTAGCAGACCAAGAGACCCAGTACTTC. This encodes CSSSLALADQETQYF.

In this sample, this clone turned up once. The CDR3 DNA is TGTGCCAGCAGCTTAGGGACAGTAGAGACCCAGTACTTC. Its translation is CASSLGTVETQYF. The chain carries TRBV7-2 and TRBJ2-5, with a tentative D call TRBD1 (6 bases). Germline CDR1 and CDR2: SGHTA and FQGNSA. With 1 base removed from V and 4 bases from J, the gap between germline ends came to 7 bases. This CDR3 contains 13 residues.

V is TRBV5-1 and J is TRBJ2-1; 12 bases are a match to TRBD2. The germline CDR1 and CDR2 sequences are SGHRS and YFSETQ. CDR3 length: 20 amino acids. Trimming at V came to 3 bases and at J to 6 bases, leaving 19 bases not matched to a gene. The CDR3 DNA is TGCGCCAGCAGCTCTGGACAGGGCGGACTAGCGGGGCCCCCGGTCAATGAGCAGTTCTTC. Residues: CASSSGQGGLAGPPVNEQFF.

The table lists this clone with a count of one. The rearrangement joins TRBV30 to TRBJ2-1, with 9 bases lining up with TRBD2. This CDR3 is 15 amino acids long. V shed 2 bases and J 2 bases; nucleotides not matched to a gene: 4. Germline V CDR1 and CDR2: GTSNPN, SVGIG (reference sequence). The CDR3 protein is CAWSTASGTYNEQFF. For the CDR3, the DNA is TGTGCCTGGAGTACCGCTAGCGGGACCTACAATGAGCAGTTCTTC.

This chain joins TRBV7-9 and TRBJ2-1, with D possibly matching TRBD2 (5 bases). CDR1 is SEHNR and CDR2 is FQNEAQ in the germline V gene (reference sequence). Trimming cost V 5 bases and J 4 bases, with 12 bases left between them. CDR3 size: 14 residues. CDR3 residues: CASSTRKPYNEQFF. CDR3 nucleotide sequence: TGTGCCAGCAGCACTAGAAAACCTTACAATGAGCAGTTCTTC.

This clone has only one observation. This chain links TRBV5-4 with TRBJ2-1; 7 bases line up with TRBD2. This CDR3 is 15 amino acids long. CDR1 is SGHNT, CDR2 YYREEE, per germline (reference sequence). Unmatched junction bases numbered 5, after V lost 0 bases and J lost 5 bases. The CDR3 DNA is TGTGCCAGCAGCTTGGCATTAGCGGGTAACAATGAGCAGTTCTTC. It codes for CASSLALAGNNEQFF.

With respect to this clone: The sample holds other DNA sequences that translate to the same CDR3. This chain joins TRBV7-3 and TRBJ2-5; maybe TRBD1 (6 bases). With 5 bases removed from V and 5 bases from J, the gap between germline ends came to 12 bases. The CDR3 is made up of 13 amino acids. Germline-derived CDR1 and CDR2 are SGHTA and FQGTGA. CDR3 protein: CASSPGQGETQYF. The CDR3 region has the DNA TGTGCCAGCAGCCCCGGGCAGGGGGAGACCCAGTACTTC.

V usage is TRBV10-3 and J usage is TRBJ1-4, with D uncertain. V was cut by 3 bases and J by 5 bases, with 7 bases left in between. The CDR3 runs 13 residues. The germline gives CDR1 ENHRY, CDR2 SYGVKD. The CDR3 sequence: CAISELSNEKLFF. CDR3 DNA sequence: TGTGCCATCAGTGAATTAAGCAATGAAAAACTGTTTTTT.

The V gene is TRBV12-1, the J gene TRBJ2-7; TRBD2 is the table's D call, not checked against the DNA. TRBV12-1 is recorded as a pseudogene. The CDR3 runs 19 residues. This chain's CDR3 is CASSFERLAGGPVVWEQYF. In DNA, the CDR3 is TGTGCCAGCAGCTTTGAACGACTAGCGGGAGGGCCTGTAGTTTGGGAGCAGTACTTC.

The chain has TRBV29-1 and TRBJ1-4, with D possibly matching TRBD1 (5 bases). CDR3 length: 14 amino acids. The V gene lost 5 bases and the J gene lost 0 bases, with 10 bases spanning the gap. CDR1 and CDR2 from the germline V gene are SQVTM and ANQGSEA. This CDR3 reads CSVRTGATNEKLFF. As DNA, the CDR3 is TGCAGCGTTCGGACGGGGGCAACTAATGAAAAACTGTTTTTT.

V gene TRBV5-4 combines with J gene TRBJ1-1; D not resolved. The CDR3 has 14 residues. The germline V gene has CDR1 SGHNT and CDR2 YYREEE (reference sequence). V was shortened by 7 bases and J by 1 base, with 14 bases between the two germline ends. The DNA of the CDR3 is TGTGCCAGCGCCGACGCTCGCGGGAACACTGAAGCTTTCTTT. Its translation is CASADARGNTEAFF.

The genes are TRBV29-1 and TRBJ1-2; 11 bases map to TRBD1. The V gene end was trimmed by 1 base and the J gene end by 8 bases; junction bases not matched to a gene: 0. Germline CDR1 is SQVTM and CDR2 is ANQGSEA. This CDR3 region has 12 residues. The chain's CDR3 is CSVEGTGGGYTF. As DNA, the CDR3 is TGCAGCGTTGAAGGGACAGGGGGCGGCTACACCTTC.

The chain is built from TRBV4-2 and TRBJ1-6; possibly TRBD1 for D (6 bases). The germline gives CDR1 LGHNA, CDR2 YNFKEQ. CDR3 size: 15 residues. The V end lost 1 base, the J end lost 8 bases, and 12 bases lay between the germline ends. Written as DNA, the CDR3 is TGTGCCAGCAGCCAAGTCGAGGCAGGGGATTCACCCCTCCACTTT. Its protein product is CASSQVEAGDSPLHF.

V usage is TRBV27 and J usage is TRBJ2-7, with TRBD1 identical over 7 bases. This CDR3 contains 15 residues. Germline-derived CDR1 and CDR2 are MNHEY and SMNVEV (reference sequence). V lost 5 bases, J lost 1 base, and 8 bases stayed unmatched. CDR3 protein: CASSLTQGSSYEQYF. CDR3 bases: TGTGCCAGCAGTCTCACACAGGGGTCTTCCTACGAGCAGTACTTC.

The chain recombines TRBV9 with TRBJ2-5, with 9 bases matching TRBD2. The CDR3 consists of 17 residues. The junction had 12 bases not matched to a gene; V was cut back by 3 bases and J by 3 bases. Looked up from germline, CDR1 is SGDLS and CDR2 is YYNGEE. CDR3 nucleotides: TGTGCCAGCAGCGCCCGCCCCGGGGTAGCGGGGGAAGAGACCCAGTACTTC. Translated: CASSARPGVAGEETQYF.

CDR3 in DNA: TGTGCCAGCAGCCGGACTCTGGGGGGCTATGGCTACACCTTC. Amino acid sequence: CASSRTLGGYGYTF. The genes are TRBV6-5 and TRBJ1-2; a weak D match, TRBD1 (5 bases). Germline V gives CDR1 MNHEY, CDR2 SVGAGI. This CDR3 has 14 residues. The ends were cut back, 6 bases at V and 4 bases at J, with 15 bases in the middle.

CDR3: CASSIISGTYNEQFF. DNA of the CDR3: TGTGCCAGTAGTATAATCAGCGGGACCTACAATGAGCAGTTCTTC. This chain links TRBV19 with TRBJ2-1, with 7 bases lining up with TRBD2. This CDR3 spans 15 amino acids. CDR1 is LNHDA and CDR2 is SQIVND in the germline V gene (reference sequence). V was pared by 2 bases and J by 2 bases, with 3 bases of the junction left unmatched. Filled out from reference TRBV19 and TRBJ2-1, the complete variable domain reads DGGITQSPKYLFRKEGQNVTLSCEQNLNHDAMYWYRQDPGQGLRLIYYSQIVNDFQKGDIAEGYSVSREKKESFPLTVTSAQKNPTAFYLCASSIISGTYNEQFFGPGTRLTVL.

The rearrangement uses TRBV19 and TRBJ2-3; 14 positions agree with TRBD2. After removal of 4 bases from V and 6 bases from J, the junction contained 6 bases not matched to a gene. In germline, CDR1 is LNHDA, CDR2 SQIVND (reference sequence). The CDR3 spans 16 residues. CDR3 in DNA: TGTGCCAGTAGTAAGACTAGCGGGGGGGCCCGGGATACGCAGTATTTT. Translating gives CASSKTSGGARDTQYF.

The V and J genes are TRBV19 and TRBJ2-3, with a tentative D call TRBD2 (6 bases). This CDR3 has 14 amino acids. Trimming stripped 3 bases from V and 1 base from J, with 8 bases between. Germline CDR1 is LNHDA and CDR2 is SQIVND (reference sequence). CDR3: CASSITGGTDTQYF. The CDR3 coding sequence is TGTGCCAGTAGTATCACGGGGGGCACAGATACGCAGTATTTT.

V and J are TRBV6-5 and TRBJ1-2, with D possibly TRBD1 on 6 matching bases. CDR1 is MNHEY, CDR2 SVGAGI, per germline. The CDR3 has 14 residues. Trimming stripped 5 bases from V and 4 bases from J, with 14 bases between. Here the CDR3 reads CASSKLDSSYGYTF. CDR3 coding DNA: TGTGCCAGCAGTAAATTGGACAGTTCCTATGGCTACACCTTC.

This chain connects TRBV18 to TRBJ2-1; TRBD2 aligns across 9 bases. There are 13 residues in the CDR3. The germline V gene encodes CDR1 KGHSH and CDR2 LQKENI. V dropped 6 bases and J dropped 7; count of bases not matched to a gene: 4. The CDR3 coding sequence is TGTGCCAGCTCGGGGCTAGCGGGGAATGAGCAGTTCTTC. Protein: CASSGLAGNEQFF. Together with reference TRBV18 and TRBJ2-1, the CDR3 gives the full variable domain: NAGVMQNPRHLVRRRGQEARLRCSPMKGHSHVYWYRQLPEEGLKFMVYLQKENIIDESGMPKERFSAEFPKEGPSILRIQQVVRGDSAAYFCASSGLAGNEQFFGPGTRLTVL.